This TCR beta chain was sequenced for a study of response to subunit inactivated influenza vaccine. General study results and limits: Authors suggested seasonal influenza vaccinations each recruit few new T cells.

Germline V gene sequence: CDR1 SGHDT, CDR2 YYEEEE. V was pared by 3 bases and J by 5 bases, with 6 bases between. The CDR3 runs 12 residues. TCRdb recomputed calls from the RT-PCR reads with MiXCR, one row per CDR3 protein. The sample yields 500,000 to 600,000 distinct CDR3 sequences, approximately 12% seen once. This clonotype was detected only a few times. The antigen is not known. The source of this sequence is a man over 45 who received an inactivated influenza vaccine. Sequencing was performed on PBMCs from blood, taken on the day of vaccination. The chain employs TRBV5-6 and TRBJ1-5; D is undetermined. The DNA of the CDR3 is TGTGCCAGCAGCTCCCAAGATCAGCCCCAGCATTTT. It translates to CASSSQDQPQHF. The variable domain in full, completed from reference TRBV5-6 and TRBJ1-5, reads DAGVTQSPTHLIKTRGQQVTLRCSPKSGHDTVSWYQQALGQGPQFIFQYYEEEERQRGNFPDRFSGHQFPNYSSELNVNALLLGDSALYLCASSSQDQPQHFGDGTRLSIL.